This TCR beta chain is from a study of T cell responses to AZD1222 COVID-19 vaccine. Study results and limitations: AZD1222 recipients seropositive at baseline numbered only six.

CDR3 length equals 13 residues. The V segment lost 8 bases and the J segment 8 bases; nucleotides outside the gene matches: 4. The germline V gene encodes CDR1 SEHNR and CDR2 FQNEAQ (reference sequence). The repertoire was sequenced with immunoSEQ multiplex PCR; TCRdb's copy has only in-frame clones and lacks some. The sample consists of 120,000 or so clones, more than 80% of them appearing once. Concerning this clone itself: Its cognate antigen is unknown.

This specimen was peripheral blood, taken on day 0 of AZD1222 vaccination. This sequence originates from an adult in good health. The chain carries TRBV7-9 and TRBJ2-1, with 12 nucleotides matching TRBD1. The CDR3 protein is CASRGQGAHEQFF. The CDR3, as DNA: TGTGCCAGCCGGGGACAGGGGGCCCATGAGCAGTTCTTC.